A single sample is the source of the 16 T cell receptor beta chains below, sequenced in a study of cytomegalovirus exposure and HLA in healthy donors. The PCR ran on 60 Vbeta and 13 Jbeta primers. The protocol was immunoSEQ multiplex PCR, while the TCRdb copy is restricted to in-frame clones and leaves out a portion. This specimen shows just over 20,000 clones; the ten leading clones hold roughly a fifth. Sequencing used PBMCs. Source of these receptors: a man between 60 and 70 years old in good health and CMV-seropositive.

The genes are TRBV29-1 and TRBJ1-1; a weak D match, TRBD1 (5 bases). The ends were cut back, 5 bases at V and 5 bases at J, with 21 bases in the middle. The CDR3 is 15 residues long. Per germline, CDR1 SQVTM and CDR2 ANQGSEA. The CDR3 protein is CSVPGGVGVRTEAFF. The CDR3 region has the DNA TGCAGCGTTCCTGGGGGGGTGGGGGTAAGAACTGAAGCTTTCTTT.

A remark on this clone: In the same sample, other DNA sequences code for this CDR3. The rearrangement joins TRBV2 to TRBJ1-2, with D perhaps TRBD1 (6 bases). Germline V gene data show CDR1 as SNHLY and CDR2 as FYNNEI. V was pared by 5 bases and J by 4 bases, with 8 bases between. There are 12 residues in the CDR3. The CDR3 region is CASSRQVYGYTF. The CDR3 nucleotides read TGTGCCAGCAGTAGACAGGTCTATGGCTACACCTTC.

The chain employs TRBV29-1 and TRBJ1-4; D is uncertain. The CDR3 loop spans 14 amino acids. Between the trimmed V and J ends, which lost 7 bases and 8 bases, there was a span of 20 bases. Germline V lookup: CDR1 SQVTM, CDR2 ANQGSEA. The CDR3 sequence: CSALARETSEKLFF. DNA of the CDR3: TGCAGCGCCCTGGCCCGGGAGACGAGCGAAAAACTGTTTTTT.

The chain links TRBV27 to TRBJ2-1; D remains ambiguous. Trimming took off 6 bases at V and 2 bases at J, with 17 bases between the two ends. Germline V CDR1 and CDR2: MNHEY, SMNVEV (reference sequence). The CDR3 totals 16 residues. CDR3: CASRPWAGATYNEQFF. DNA for the CDR3: TGTGCCAGCAGGCCGTGGGCAGGCGCTACCTACAATGAGCAGTTCTTC.

The rearrangement joins TRBV18 to TRBJ2-5, with a tentative D call TRBD1 (6 bases). V dropped 2 bases and J dropped 4 bases, with 17 bases sitting between them. The CDR3 runs 16 residues. CDR1 is KGHSH, CDR2 LQKENI, per germline. The CDR3 DNA reads TGTGCCAGCTCACCAGGGGGCAGGGTTAAAGGAGAGACCCAGTACTTC. Its protein is CASSPGGRVKGETQYF. Complete variable domain (other parts from reference TRBV18 and TRBJ2-5): NAGVMQNPRHLVRRRGQEARLRCSPMKGHSHVYWYRQLPEEGLKFMVYLQKENIIDESGMPKERFSAEFPKEGPSILRIQQVVRGDSAAYFCASSPGGRVKGETQYFGPGTRLLVL.

CDR3 loop: CSVRSTVSSYEQYF. The CDR3 coding sequence is TGCAGCGTTAGGTCAACAGTTTCCTCCTACGAGCAGTACTTC. V is TRBV29-1 and J is TRBJ2-7; D not certain. The V and J ends lost 5 bases and 0 bases respectively, with 14 bases between them. The CDR3 is 14 amino acids. The germline V gene has CDR1 SQVTM and CDR2 ANQGSEA.

The chain links TRBV18 to TRBJ1-2, with a tentative D call TRBD1 (5 bases). In germline, CDR1 is KGHSH, CDR2 LQKENI. This CDR3 is built from 14 residues. The ends were cut back, 3 bases at V and 8 bases at J, with 16 bases in the middle. The CDR3 DNA is TGTGCCAGCTCACCGGGGACGGTGGCGGGAGGCTACACCTTC. Residues: CASSPGTVAGGYTF.

This chain joins TRBV18 and TRBJ1-1; 8 bases align to TRBD1. Losses at the gene ends were 3 bases for V and 7 bases for J; bases not matched to a gene: 7. Germline V gene lookup returns CDR1 KGHSH and CDR2 LQKENI. CDR3 length: 14 residues. This CDR3 is CASSPSRTGIEAFF. The DNA for the CDR3 is TGTGCCAGCTCACCGTCAAGGACAGGGATTGAAGCTTTCTTT.

This chain uses TRBV19 with TRBJ2-7; a possible D gene is TRBD2 (5 bases). Per the germline V gene, CDR1 is LNHDA and CDR2 is SQIVND (reference sequence). The V and J ends lost 6 bases and 2 bases respectively, with 20 bases between them. This CDR3 comprises 16 residues. The CDR3: CASSSLLDSGTYEQYF. CDR3 sequence (DNA): TGTGCCAGTAGCAGCCTCCTGGACTCGGGCACCTACGAGCAGTACTTC.

The V and J genes are TRBV25-1 and TRBJ1-4, with D possibly matching TRBD1 (5 bases). Germline lookup yields CDR1 MGHDK and CDR2 SYGVNS. The CDR3 sequence is 13 residues long. V was clipped by 3 bases and J by 6 bases, with 8 bases between them. In nucleotides, the CDR3 is TGTGCCAGCAGTGAGCCGGGGGATGAAAAACTGTTTTTT. It specifies CASSEPGDEKLFF.

V gene TRBV29-1 combines with J gene TRBJ2-1, with TRBD1 matching over 8 bases. After removal of 7 bases from V and 3 bases from J, the junction contained 8 bases not matched to a gene. CDR1 is SQVTM and CDR2 is ANQGSEA in the germline V gene. This CDR3 region has 14 residues. Written as DNA, the CDR3 is TGCAGCGCTGATAACGACAGGGGCTACAATGAGCAGTTCTTC. This sequence encodes CSADNDRGYNEQFF.

The CDR3 region is CTSMRTSGNQETQYF. The CDR3 DNA sequence: TGCACCAGCATGCGGACTAGCGGGAATCAAGAGACCCAGTACTTC. This chain joins TRBV1 and TRBJ2-5; the table calls TRBD2, which could not be checked here. TRBV1 is a recognized pseudogene. This CDR3 has 15 amino acids.

The chain is built from TRBV7-8 and TRBJ2-1, with D possibly being TRBD2 (6 bases). V was clipped by 5 bases and J by 7 bases, with 15 bases between them. This CDR3 spans 14 amino acids. CDR1 is SGHVS and CDR2 is FQNEAQ in the germline V gene. CDR3 coding DNA: TGTGCCAGCAGCCTTGAAGGAGGGTCAAATGAGCAGTTCTTC. This translates into CASSLEGGSNEQFF.

In nucleotides, the CDR3 is TGTGCCAGTAGTACCCCGGGACTAGTTTTCACTGAGCAGTTCTTC. It specifies CASSTPGLVFTEQFF. V is TRBV19 and J is TRBJ2-1; 8 bases match TRBD2. Germline CDR1 LNHDA, CDR2 SQIVND (reference sequence). J gave up 9 bases and V 4 bases, and 11 bases lay outside the gene matches. The CDR3 sequence is 15 residues long.

CDR3 sequence: CASSFSGSPSYEQYF. Here the CDR3 DNA reads TGTGCCAGCAGCTTTAGCGGGAGCCCCTCCTACGAGCAGTACTTC. V is TRBV5-4 and J is TRBJ2-7; TRBD2 matches 9 bases. The V gene's germline CDR1 is SGHNT and CDR2 YYREEE (reference sequence). Losses at the gene ends were 2 bases for V and 0 bases for J; bases not matched to a gene: 3. The CDR3 covers 15 residues.

The rearrangement joins TRBV27 to TRBJ1-2, with TRBD1 identical over 7 bases. The germline gives CDR1 MNHEY, CDR2 SMNVEV (reference sequence). V lost 3 bases and J lost 5; bases outside the gene matches: 9. The CDR3 sequence is 15 residues long. CDR3 DNA: TGTGCCAGCAGTTTCCGGCTATTACAGGGGTATGGCTACACCTTC. It specifies CASSFRLLQGYGYTF.